This T cell receptor beta chain was obtained from a study of T cells of healthy individuals. The CDR3 loop spans 15 amino acids. Germline V lookup: CDR1 SGHVS, CDR2 FNYEAQ. Deletions cut 5 bases from V and 4 bases from J, with 15 bases between. TCRdb recomputed calls from the 5' RACE reads with MiXCR, one row per CDR3 protein. The sample holds 100,000 or so distinct CDR3 sequences, approximately 15% seen once. This TCR was recovered from a human donor in good health. This chain uses TRBV7-6 with TRBJ1-3; tentatively, D is TRBD1 (5 bases). The CDR3 bases are TGTGCCAGCAGCCCCGAGAGAGGGACCGGAAACACCATATATTTT. Its protein product is CASSPERGTGNTIYF. Using reference TRBV7-6 and TRBJ1-3 for the parts outside the CDR3, the full variable domain is GAGVSQSPRYKVTKRGQDVALRCDPISGHVSLYWYRQALGQGPEFLTYFNYEAQQDKSGLPNDRFSAERPEGSISTLTIQRTEQRDSAMYRCASSPERGTGNTIYFGEGSWLTVV.